This is a list of T cell receptor beta chains from one sample in a study of blood T cell repertoires in COVID-19. This table comes from immunoSEQ multiplex PCR, and its TCRdb copy is limited to in-frame clones, with some not included. The table has around 86,000 clones, about 85% seen once; the top ten hold around 12%. The sequencing input was peripheral blood. These receptors originate from a human donor in a cohort sampled during active COVID-19. CDR3s include the opening cysteine and the closing phenylalanine or tryptophan. D genes are given only for firm matches. Size is stated for part of the rows, as once, few or many counts, or as a class when the clone is expanded.

cdr3_nt cdr3_aa v_call clone_size j_call d_call
TGTGCCAGCAGCCAAGTCCCACGCGGGGGGACGGAGACCCAGTACTTC CASSQVPRGGTETQYF TRBV4-2 - TRBJ2-5 TRBD2
TGTGCCAGCAGTCGACAGGGGTACACAGATACGCAGTATTTT CASSRQGYTDTQYF TRBV7-3 - TRBJ2-3 TRBD1
TGCGCCAGCAGCCGGACTAGCAAAGAGACCCAGTACTTC CASSRTSKETQYF TRBV4-1 - TRBJ2-5 TRBD2
TGTGCCAGCAGTGACGACAGGGGCGACTCCTATAATTCACCCCTCCACTTT CASSDDRGDSYNSPLHF TRBV6-1 - TRBJ1-6 TRBD1
TGTGCCAGCAGGCGGGGACAGGGGGCTGGAGAGCAGTACTTC CASRRGQGAGEQYF TRBV5-5 - TRBJ2-7 TRBD1
TGTGCCAGTAGTATAGCAGGGGGATCAGGCACTGAAGCTTTCTTT CASSIAGGSGTEAFF TRBV19 - TRBJ1-1 TRBD1
TGTGCCAGCCACAAGGGGCTAGCGGGGGGGAGTGAGCAGTTCTTC CASHKGLAGGSEQFF TRBV2 - TRBJ2-1 TRBD2
TGTGCCAGCTCACCGGGACAGAGCCCCTTGGGGCAGCCCCAGCATTTT CASSPGQSPLGQPQHF TRBV18 few TRBJ1-5 TRBD1
TGTGCCAGCAGCCTAACTTACTCTGGAAACACCATATATTTT CASSLTYSGNTIYF TRBV7-9 - TRBJ1-3 -
TGTGCCTGGAGTGGTTGGCGGGGAGGCACAGATACGCAGTATTTT CAWSGWRGGTDTQYF TRBV30 - TRBJ2-3 -
TGCAGTGCAAGGGGGTCCTACGAGCAGTACTTC CSARGSYEQYF TRBV29-1 once TRBJ2-7 -
TGTGCCTGGTCACGAGGGGGGGGTAACTATGGCTACACCTTC CAWSRGGGNYGYTF TRBV30 - TRBJ1-2 -
TGTGCCAGCAGCCAAGATCCTTTTGGGGGGGGTCGCGAGCAGTACTTC CASSQDPFGGGREQYF TRBV3-1/TRBV3-2 - TRBJ2-7 TRBD2
TGCGCCAGCAGCCTCGGACTAGCGCGTTCCGGGGGAACCAAAAACATTCAGTACTTC CASSLGLARSGGTKNIQYF TRBV4-1 - TRBJ2-4 TRBD2
TGTGCCAGCAGCCAATCGCCGGGAACCTACGAGCAGTACTTC CASSQSPGTYEQYF TRBV16 - TRBJ2-7 -
TGTGCCACCAGTGATCGGAGAGGGGGCGCAGGAGACATTCAGTACTTC CATSDRRGGAGDIQYF TRBV24-1 - TRBJ2-4 TRBD1
TGTGCCAGCTCACCAAGGACTAGCGGGAGGCCGAGGGATGCCTACAATGAGCAGTTCTTC CASSPRTSGRPRDAYNEQFF TRBV18 - TRBJ2-1 TRBD2
TGTGCCAGCAGCCGAGGGGGACAGGGGTACAATGAGCAGTTCTTC CASSRGGQGYNEQFF TRBV7-9 - TRBJ2-1 TRBD1
TGTGCCAGCAGCCGCATTAGCGGGGCCCACACAGATACGCAGTATTTT CASSRISGAHTDTQYF TRBV3-1/TRBV3-2 - TRBJ2-3 TRBD2
TGTGCCAGTCGACAGGAGTATAATTCACCCCTCCACTTT CASRQEYNSPLHF TRBV2 - TRBJ1-6 -
TGTGCCAGCAGCGCAGCGGGGGGGAGATCCTACGAGCAGTACTTC CASSAAGGRSYEQYF TRBV9 once TRBJ2-7 TRBD2
TGTGCCAGCAGCCCTCGGACTAGCGGAATTGAAGGCACCGGGGAGCTGTTTTTT CASSPRTSGIEGTGELFF TRBV7-2 - TRBJ2-2 TRBD2
TGCAGCGGGGGACAGGGAGACGAGCAGTACTTC CSGGQGDEQYF TRBV29-1 - TRBJ2-7 TRBD1
TGTGCCAGCACCTTGACTAGCAGGGAGACCCAGTACTTC CASTLTSRETQYF TRBV12-3/TRBV12-4 once TRBJ2-5 TRBD2
TGTGCCAGTAGTCCGTGGCGGGAGGAATACAATGAGCAGTTCTTC CASSPWREEYNEQFF TRBV19 - TRBJ2-1 TRBD2